A single sample gave rise to the 27 T cell receptor beta chains below, sequenced in a study of blood T cells in healthy people across ages. Together with a sample-barcoded 5' primer, a J-beta primer mix was included in a second PCR lasting roughly 6 to 12 cycles. TCRdb reprocessed the 5' RACE reads with MiXCR, giving one entry per CDR3 protein. This table has 760,000 or so distinct CDR3 sequences, around a quarter appearing once. The same sample was also studied in work on T cells of mothers and their children.

Specimen: blood. These receptors were collected from a boy aged 5-17 years in good health.

This chain joins TRBV6-6 and TRBJ2-7; 13 positions agree with TRBD2. There are 16 residues in the CDR3. CDR1 and CDR2 from the germline V gene are MNHNY and SVGAGI (reference sequence). Trimming removed 2 bases from V and 7 bases from J; junction bases left unmatched: 8. CDR3 nucleotides: TGTGCCAGCAGTTACAGCAGCACTAGCGGGAGGGATGAGCAGTACTTC. Amino acid sequence: CASSYSSTSGRDEQYF.

This clonotype was counted only a few times. The gene calls are TRBV29-1 and TRBJ2-7; D uncertain. The V end lost 1 base, the J end lost 4 bases, and 8 bases lay between the germline ends. The germline gives CDR1 SQVTM, CDR2 ANQGSEA. This CDR3 spans 12 amino acids. This CDR3 reads CSVEVGDYEQYF. CDR3 DNA sequence: TGCAGCGTTGAAGTAGGAGATTACGAGCAGTACTTC.

This clonotype was picked up one time. The rearrangement uses TRBV18 and TRBJ2-7; TRBD1 might be the D (6 bases). Germline CDR1 KGHSH, CDR2 LQKENI. The CDR3 consists of 16 residues. V was cut by 1 base and J by 4 bases, with 17 bases left in between. The CDR3 sequence is CASSPRQGQNSYEQYF. CDR3 coding DNA: TGTGCCAGCTCACCACGTCAGGGACAAAATTCATACGAGCAGTACTTC.

This clonotype has more than one count but fewer than ten. V is TRBV19 and J is TRBJ2-2, with D possibly TRBD1 on 5 matching bases. CDR3 length: 17 amino acids. Per the germline V gene, CDR1 is LNHDA and CDR2 is SQIVND (reference sequence). V shed 8 bases and J shed 1 base, with 20 bases lying between them. The CDR3 DNA reads as TGTGCCAGTGGACACCCAACTGGCGGATTGAACACCGGGGAGCTGTTTTTT. Translation gives CASGHPTGGLNTGELFF. Full variable domain (outside the CDR3, taken from reference TRBV19 and TRBJ2-2): DGGITQSPKYLFRKEGQNVTLSCEQNLNHDAMYWYRQDPGQGLRLIYYSQIVNDFQKGDIAEGYSVSREKKESFPLTVTSAQKNPTAFYLCASGHPTGGLNTGELFFGEGSRLTVL.

This chain joins TRBV9 and TRBJ1-2; 9 bases line up with TRBD1. The germline V gene has CDR1 SGDLS and CDR2 YYNGEE. The CDR3 totals 16 residues. The V and J ends lost 3 bases and 4 bases, in that order; junction bases with no gene match: 10. CDR3 coding DNA: TGTGCCAGCAGCGGGGGGGACAGGGTAACCTCCTATGGCTACACCTTC. It is translated as CASSGGDRVTSYGYTF.

There are a few counts of this clonotype. The gene calls are TRBV20-1 and TRBJ1-6; tentative D call: TRBD1 (5 bases). The V gene's germline CDR1 is DFQATT and CDR2 SNEGSKA (reference sequence). Trimming took off 3 bases at V and 9 bases at J, with 12 bases between the two ends. This CDR3 has 13 residues. In nucleotides, the CDR3 is TGCAGTGCTAGGGGGGGTGGGGGTTCACCCCTCCACTTT. Amino acids: CSARGGGGSPLHF.

V gene TRBV7-9 combines with J gene TRBJ2-1; 10 nucleotides match TRBD2. The J call may be mistaken, given a closer DNA end match to TRBJ2-7. The CDR3 is made up of 15 amino acids. Germline values: CDR1 SEHNR, CDR2 FQNEAQ (reference sequence). DNA for the CDR3: TGTGCCAGCAGCCTCGGGACTAGCGTATACTACGAGCAGTACTTC. Translated: CASSLGTSVYYEQYF.

The rearrangement joins TRBV29-1 to TRBJ1-4; TRBD1 is a possible D gene (5 bases). Trimming removed 4 bases from V and 7 bases from J, with 13 bases in between. The germline CDR1 and CDR2 sequences are SQVTM and ANQGSEA. The CDR3 extends over 13 amino acids. CDR3 sequence: CSVGQGEGEKLFF. CDR3 sequence (DNA): TGCAGCGTTGGACAAGGGGAAGGTGAAAAACTGTTTTTT.

This clonotype was seen more than once but under ten times. The chain employs TRBV24-1 and TRBJ2-5; 7 bases match TRBD1. CDR3 length equals 15 residues. CDR1 and CDR2 from the germline V gene are KGHDR and SFDVKD. V shed 3 bases, J shed 4 bases, and the junction held 7 bases outside the gene matches. The CDR3 DNA is TGTGCCACCAGTGATCCCGGACAGGATTTAGAGACCCAGTACTTC. It yields the protein CATSDPGQDLETQYF.

The V and J genes are TRBV28 and TRBJ1-2; D is ambiguous. The CDR3 has 16 amino acids. CDR1 and CDR2 (germline): MDHEN, SYDVKM. The V and J ends lost 2 bases and 2 bases respectively, with 15 bases between them. The CDR3 here is CASSLELRIENYGYTF. CDR3 coding DNA: TGTGCCAGCAGTTTAGAATTACGCATCGAGAACTATGGCTACACCTTC.

In its sample, this clonotype was seen many times. The V and J genes are TRBV7-2 and TRBJ1-2, with a weak D call TRBD1 (6 bases). This CDR3 region has 16 residues. Trimming stripped 0 bases from V and 8 bases from J, with 19 bases between. The germline CDR1 and CDR2 sequences are SGHTA and FQGNSA. In DNA, the CDR3 is TGTGCCAGCAGCTTAGCGGGGGCCGGGGCGGACCAAGGCTACACCTTC. Its translation is CASSLAGAGADQGYTF.

This clonotype was observed a few times. The J gene is TRBJ2-5, the V gene TRBV6-1; D is possibly TRBD2 (5 bases). V lost 7 bases and J 3 bases, leaving 18 bases between the germline ends. The germline gives CDR1 MNHNS, CDR2 SASEGT. This CDR3 spans 15 amino acids. The DNA for the CDR3 is TGTGCCAGCAAAGACGGGGAGATGGGTGAAGAGACCCAGTACTTC. It encodes CASKDGEMGEETQYF.

The rearrangement uses TRBV29-1 and TRBJ2-3; D possibly corresponds to TRBD2 (5 bases). The CDR3 sequence is 14 residues long. V lost 4 bases to trimming and J lost 1 base, with 12 bases between them. CDR1 is SQVTM, CDR2 ANQGSEA, per germline. The CDR3 coding sequence is TGCAGCGTTGTCAGCGGAAATGGCACAGATACGCAGTATTTT. Its protein product is CSVVSGNGTDTQYF.

The chain is built from TRBV28 and TRBJ1-5; TRBD1 matches at 10 bases. The germline gives CDR1 MDHEN, CDR2 SYDVKM. The V gene end was trimmed by 2 bases and the J gene end by 8 bases; junction bases not matched to a gene: 6. The CDR3 runs 15 residues. The CDR3 region has the DNA TGTGCCAGCAGTTTACCGACAGGGGGCGGGGAGCCCCAGCATTTT. This codes for CASSLPTGGGEPQHF.

This clonotype appeared a few times. V usage is TRBV20-1 and J usage is TRBJ2-7, with 8 bases that match TRBD1. Germline V gene data show CDR1 as DFQATT and CDR2 as SNEGSKA (reference sequence). V trimming: 4 bases; J trimming: 2 bases; junction bases outside the gene matches: 7. This CDR3 is 14 amino acids long. The CDR3 here is CSANPIRGPYEQYF. The CDR3 region has the DNA TGCAGTGCTAATCCAATCAGGGGGCCCTACGAGCAGTACTTC.

The chain combines TRBV21-1 with TRBJ2-1; TRBD2 is the table's D call and was not checked against the DNA. TRBV21-1 is marked as a pseudogene. The CDR3 runs to 18 residues. CDR3 loop: CASSKVLKGLNSYNEQFF. DNA for the CDR3: TGTGCCAGCAGCAAAGTCTTAAAAGGACTAAACTCCTACAATGAGCAGTTCTTC.

This clonotype was seen more than once but under ten times. The gene calls are TRBV12-3 or TRBV12-4 and TRBJ2-1, with 7 bases that match TRBD2. The V segment lost 6 bases and the J segment 6 bases; nucleotides outside the gene matches: 11. The CDR3 is 15 amino acids. CDR3 sequence: CASSLRASGFNEQFF. The CDR3 bases are TGTGCCAGCAGCCTTCGGGCTAGCGGATTCAATGAGCAGTTCTTC.

The CDR3 reads CASKGVQGVSETQYF. As DNA, the CDR3 is TGCGCCAGCAAGGGGGTACAGGGAGTCAGCGAGACCCAGTACTTC. The rearrangement joins TRBV10-2 to TRBJ2-5; the D gene is possibly TRBD1 (6 bases). CDR1 WSHSY and CDR2 SAAADI come from the germline V gene. The CDR3 has 15 amino acids. The V gene lost 7 bases and the J gene lost 5 bases, with 20 bases spanning the gap.

This clonotype was detected only a few times. V gene TRBV24-1 combines with J gene TRBJ2-4; no definite D call. From germline, CDR1 is KGHDR and CDR2 SFDVKD. V lost 6 bases and J lost 3, with 11 bases in between. The CDR3 is made up of 14 amino acids. The CDR3 sequence: CATSSGVSKNIQYF. The CDR3, as DNA: TGTGCCACCAGTTCTGGCGTAAGCAAAAACATTCAGTACTTC.

This clonotype came up a few times. The rearrangement joins TRBV24-1 to TRBJ2-5; 10 bases agree with TRBD1. The J call could be wrong; TRBJ2-7 is a better fit for the DNA end. The CDR3 consists of 14 residues. The germline V gene has CDR1 KGHDR and CDR2 SFDVKD. CDR3 bases: TGTGCCACCAGTGATCCCGGGACAGGGGTCGAGCAGTACTTC. Protein: CATSDPGTGVEQYF.

This clonotype was counted a few times. The rearrangement links TRBV29-1 to TRBJ2-5; no clear D gene. CDR1 is SQVTM, CDR2 ANQGSEA, per germline. V shed 5 bases and J shed 6 bases, with 13 bases lying between them. This CDR3 has 12 amino acids. The CDR3 nucleotides read TGCAGCGTTCGTCAGGTTCTCCAGACCCAGTACTTC. Its translation: CSVRQVLQTQYF.

The chain joins TRBV5-1 to TRBJ1-5, with D uncertain. Trimming took 5 bases from V and 8 from J, leaving 20 bases between them. CDR3 size: 15 residues. The germline V gene encodes CDR1 SGHRS and CDR2 YFSETQ. CDR3 amino acids: CASRVGPDGREPQHF. CDR3 bases: TGCGCCAGCAGGGTCGGCCCGGACGGAAGGGAGCCCCAGCATTTT.

Many counts were recorded for this clonotype. The chain is built from TRBV29-1 and TRBJ2-5; no clear D gene. V was trimmed by 4 bases and J by 2 bases, leaving 11 bases between them. The CDR3 is 13 amino acids. CDR1 is SQVTM, CDR2 ANQGSEA, per germline. CDR3 residues: CSVADQEQETQYF. CDR3 DNA sequence: TGCAGCGTTGCAGACCAGGAACAAGAGACCCAGTACTTC.

In this sample, this clonotype turned up a few times. The chain uses TRBV12-3 or TRBV12-4 and TRBJ1-4, with D hard to call. V was cut by 6 bases and J by 7 bases, with 18 bases left in between. The CDR3 runs to 15 residues. This chain's CDR3 is CASSPLVISGEKLFF. In DNA, the CDR3 is TGTGCCAGCAGCCCCTTGGTGATAAGTGGTGAAAAACTGTTTTTT.

The chain employs TRBV12-3 or TRBV12-4 and TRBJ2-5; no definite D call. This CDR3 is built from 13 residues. Between the trimmed V and J ends, which lost 3 bases and 8 bases, there was a span of 13 bases. The CDR3 reads CASSLPNRRTQYF. CDR3 bases: TGTGCCAGCAGTTTGCCTAATCGTCGAACCCAGTACTTC.

This clonotype was seen only a few times. The V call is TRBV4-3, the J call TRBJ2-3; D is ambiguous. This CDR3 comprises 13 residues. Trimming shortened V by 2 bases and J by 7 bases, and 10 bases separated the two germline ends. Germline loops: CDR1 LGHNA, CDR2 YSLEER. The CDR3 region has the DNA TGCGCCAGCAGCCAAACTGGGAAAAATACGCAGTATTTT. Translated, it gives CASSQTGKNTQYF.

This sequence joins TRBV6-5 and TRBJ2-1; D uncertain. CDR3 length: 12 residues. V was shortened by 8 bases and J by 9 bases, with 14 bases between the two germline ends. The germline V gene has CDR1 MNHEY and CDR2 SVGAGI. The CDR3 DNA is TGTGCCAGCCCATCCCGGAGTGGTGAGCAGTTCTTC. The encoded protein is CASPSRSGEQFF.